These 14 T cell receptor beta chains were sequenced from one sample in a study of blood T cell repertoires in COVID-19. Libraries were prepared by immunoSEQ multiplex PCR; TCRdb keeps only in-frame clonotypes and omits some of them. The table lists about 180,000 clones, 90% of them singletons, with around 0.53% in the top ten. Sequencing used peripheral blood. These receptors were obtained from a man aged 50-60 years with acute or convalescent COVID-19.

The chain carries TRBV11-2 and TRBJ1-1, with no clear D. V was clipped by 5 bases and J by 0 bases, with 10 bases between them. This CDR3 is 14 amino acids long. The germline V gene has CDR1 SGHAT and CDR2 FQNNGV. The CDR3 sequence is CASSRQNMNTEAFF. The CDR3, as DNA: TGTGCCAGCAGCCGCCAGAACATGAACACTGAAGCTTTCTTT.

The rearrangement links TRBV24-1 to TRBJ2-2, with TRBD2 matching over 11 bases. Germline CDR1 KGHDR, CDR2 SFDVKD. V gave up 6 bases and J gave up 4 bases; unmatched junction bases: 6. The CDR3 length is 16 residues. The CDR3, as DNA: TGTGCCACCAGTTTAGCGGGAGGGCCTTCCACCGGGGAGCTGTTTTTT. Translating gives CATSLAGGPSTGELFF.

The chain carries TRBV18 and TRBJ2-7; 7 bases are shared with TRBD1. With 1 base clipped from V and 2 bases from J, the junction kept 2 bases outside the gene matches. Germline V CDR1 and CDR2: KGHSH, LQKENI. CDR3 length: 14 amino acids. The CDR3 DNA reads TGTGCCAGCTCACCACAGGGGACAGCCTACGAGCAGTACTTC. It specifies CASSPQGTAYEQYF.

This rearrangement joins TRBV9 to TRBJ1-2; D is perhaps TRBD1 (6 bases). The V and J ends lost 2 bases and 2 bases respectively, with 13 bases between them. This CDR3 region has 15 residues. From germline, CDR1 is SGDLS and CDR2 YYNGEE. The CDR3 DNA reads as TGTGCCAGCAGCGTCTCGGGACACAGCAACTATGGCTACACCTTC. Amino acid sequence: CASSVSGHSNYGYTF.

V usage is TRBV28 and J usage is TRBJ1-1, with TRBD1 as a possible D gene (5 bases). Trimming shortened V by 3 bases and J by 1 base, and 9 bases separated the two germline ends. The CDR3 totals 14 residues. Germline V gives CDR1 MDHEN, CDR2 SYDVKM. The CDR3 DNA sequence: TGTGCCAGCAGTTTTCCACAGGCGAACACTGAAGCTTTCTTT. Amino acid sequence: CASSFPQANTEAFF.

The CDR3 DNA follows: TGTGCCAGCAGCCCTGACAGGCCGGCTAATGAAAAACTGTTTTTT. Amino acids: CASSPDRPANEKLFF. The chain joins TRBV4-2 to TRBJ1-4; D is possibly TRBD1 (6 bases). Per germline, CDR1 LGHNA and CDR2 YNFKEQ. The ends were cut back, 4 bases at V and 3 bases at J, with 12 bases in the middle. The CDR3 is 15 amino acids.

The chain couples TRBV19 to TRBJ1-1, with D unclear. CDR3 length equals 11 residues. From germline, CDR1 is LNHDA and CDR2 SQIVND (reference sequence). V lost 7 bases, J lost 1 base, and 4 bases lay in between. In DNA, the CDR3 is TGTGCCAGTACAGGGAACACTGAAGCTTTCTTT. Translating gives CASTGNTEAFF.

The V and J genes are TRBV27 and TRBJ2-1, with 8 bases aligning to TRBD2. CDR1 MNHEY and CDR2 SMNVEV come from the germline V gene (reference sequence). The CDR3 is made up of 15 amino acids. V lost 7 bases to trimming and J lost 7 bases; unmatched junction nucleotides: 12. The DNA for the CDR3 is TGTGCCAGCACCCGTGGTACTAGCGGCTTAAATGAGCAGTTCTTC. It specifies CASTRGTSGLNEQFF.

V usage is TRBV6-5 and J usage is TRBJ1-6, with 7 bases that match TRBD1. The CDR3 contains 14 residues. Germline CDR1 is MNHEY and CDR2 is SVGAGI. V dropped 6 bases and J dropped 7; count of bases not matched to a gene: 6. The CDR3 region is CASRSPGGNSPLHF. Here the CDR3 DNA reads TGTGCCAGCAGATCCCCAGGGGGGAATTCACCCCTCCACTTT.

The CDR3 DNA follows: TGTGCCAGCTGGTCAACTTACACCGGGGAGCTGTTTTTT. This encodes CASWSTYTGELFF. The V gene is TRBV28, the J gene TRBJ2-2; D not resolved. V shed 8 bases and J shed 3 bases, with 10 bases lying between them. Germline CDR1 is MDHEN and CDR2 is SYDVKM. The CDR3 is 13 residues long.

This chain joins TRBV20-1 and TRBJ2-2; D gene unclear. Trimming took off 3 bases at V and 2 bases at J, with 10 bases between the two ends. The germline CDR1 and CDR2 sequences are DFQATT and SNEGSKA (reference sequence). The CDR3 is made up of 14 amino acids. CDR3: CSASTTPNTGELFF. The CDR3 DNA follows: TGCAGTGCTAGTACTACCCCAAACACCGGGGAGCTGTTTTTT.

V usage is TRBV16 and J usage is TRBJ1-3, with D perhaps matching TRBD1 (5 bases). V lost 5 bases and J lost 0, with 11 bases in between. Looked up from germline, CDR1 is KGHSY and CDR2 is FQNENV. CDR3 length: 15 amino acids. CDR3 DNA sequence: TGTGCCAGCAGCGTGACAGCTAGCTCTGGAAACACCATATATTTT. This gives the protein CASSVTASSGNTIYF.

The chain has TRBV11-2 and TRBJ2-7, with a weak D call TRBD2 (6 bases). The CDR3 totals 14 residues. Germline CDR1 SGHAT, CDR2 FQNNGV. V lost 3 bases and J 3 bases, leaving 12 bases between the germline ends. The CDR3: CASSLGQDYYEQYF. The CDR3 nucleotides are TGTGCCAGCAGCTTGGGGCAGGACTACTACGAGCAGTACTTC.

This rearrangement joins TRBV5-6 to TRBJ1-2; the D gene is possibly TRBD1 (6 bases). CDR1 and CDR2 from the germline V gene are SGHDT and YYEEEE. The V end was cut by 4 bases, the J end by 7 bases, with 14 bases between. This CDR3 is built from 13 residues. The chain's CDR3 is CASSQQGLGGYTF. CDR3 DNA: TGTGCCAGCAGCCAACAGGGCCTGGGTGGCTACACCTTC.